These T cell receptor beta chains were read from a single sample in a study of T cell changes during pregnancy in multiple sclerosis. Measured with immunoSEQ multiplex PCR; TCRdb has only the in-frame clones, and not every one. The sample includes around 92,000 clones, 80% to 95% seen only once; the top ten take 3.5% to 4.5%. The sequenced sample was peripheral blood, obtained in the first trimester of pregnancy. The receptors originated from a female donor with multiple sclerosis, enrolled in a pregnancy study. Each CDR3 is given with its conserved first and last residue. The D gene is left open where the match is weak. Expanded clones are given a class, and other clones once, few, many or no size at all.

>16|TRBV11-2|few|TRBJ2-1|.
TGTGCCAGCAGCGGGCAGGTAGCGGCCCCCTACAATGAGCAGTTCTTC
CASSGQVAAPYNEQFF
>12|TRBV7-3|.|TRBJ1-2|.
TGTGCCAGCAGCTACGTAAGGGGGGGCTACACCTTC
CASSYVRGGYTF
>12|TRBV28|once|TRBJ2-7|.
TGTGCCAGCTTGGGCACAGTCAACGAGCAGTACTTC
CASLGTVNEQYF
>14|TRBV6-4|.|TRBJ1-5|.
TGTGCCAGCAAGGACTGTTATAGCAATCAGCCCCAGCATTTT
CASKDCYSNQPQHF
>16|TRBV4-2|.|TRBJ1-2|.
TGTGCCAGCAGCCAAGATCCGACAGGCGGCTACTATGGCTACACCTTC
CASSQDPTGGYYGYTF
>16|TRBV9|.|TRBJ2-2|.
TGTGCCAGCAGCGTAGTGTCCAGCGCGAACACCGGGGAGCTGTTTTTT
CASSVVSSANTGELFF
>17|TRBV6-1|.|TRBJ2-7|TRBD1
TGTGCCAGCAGTGACGGGTCCCGACAGGGGGCTAACTACGAGCAGTACTTC
CASSDGSRQGANYEQYF
>15|TRBV5-1|.|TRBJ2-3|TRBD1
TGCGCCAGCAGGCCGGGACAGGGTATAGCTGATACGCAGTATTTT
CASRPGQGIADTQYF
>15|TRBV4-1|.|TRBJ2-7|TRBD1
TGCGCCAGCAGCCAGGGACAGCTCTCTACCTACGAGCAGTACTTC
CASSQGQLSTYEQYF
>16|TRBV7-8|.|TRBJ2-7|.
TGTGCCAGCAGCTGGGGATCGGCTGGGGCGGGATACGAGCAGTACTTC
CASSWGSAGAGYEQYF
>12|TRBV18|.|TRBJ2-3|.
TGTGCCAGCTCCGAGTCCACAGATACGCAGTATTTT
CASSESTDTQYF
>14|TRBV9|.|TRBJ2-5|.
TGTGCCAGCAGCGTCGGCAGGTCTAAAGAGACCCAGTACTTC
CASSVGRSKETQYF
>15|TRBV27|.|TRBJ1-2|TRBD1
TGTGCCAGCACACCAGGGGGGTCAGCTAACTATGGCTACACCTTC
CASTPGGSANYGYTF
>13|TRBV27|.|TRBJ1-1|TRBD1
TGTGCCAGCAGTACTACAGGGGTCACTGAAGCTTTCTTT
CASSTTGVTEAFF
>15|TRBV5-4|.|TRBJ2-2|TRBD2
TGTGCCAGCAGCTTGAGTAGCGGGTTGACCGGGGAGCTGTTTTTT
CASSLSSGLTGELFF
>15|TRBV7-9|.|TRBJ2-7|TRBD1
TGTGCCAGCAGCCCAAACAGGGGGCAGTTTGGCGAGCAGTACTTC
CASSPNRGQFGEQYF
>14|TRBV7-9|.|TRBJ1-4|.
TGTGCCAGCAGGCCAGGTGCAACTAATGAAAAACTGTTTTTT
CASRPGATNEKLFF
>13|TRBV27|.|TRBJ1-6|.
TGTGCCGGGTCGGCGTGGCCAGGGTCACCCCTCCACTTT
CAGSAWPGSPLHF
>15|TRBV4-2|.|TRBJ2-3|TRBD2
TGTGCCAGCAGCCAAGTTCTAGCGGACACAGATACGCAGTATTTT
CASSQVLADTDTQYF
>16|TRBV6-6|.|TRBJ2-5|TRBD1
TGTGCCAGCAGTCCCGGACAGGGGCGTTCTCGGGAGACCCAGTACTTC
CASSPGQGRSRETQYF
>14|TRBV7-8|.|TRBJ1-4|.
TGTGCCAGCAGCTTAGTTCTCTCGAATGAAAAACTGTTTTTT
CASSLVLSNEKLFF
>15|TRBV7-6|.|TRBJ1-2|.
TGTGCCAGCAGCAACGGAGACGGGACACCATATGGCTACACCTTC
CASSNGDGTPYGYTF
>17|TRBV7-9|.|TRBJ1-6|.
TGTGCCAGCAGCTTACAGGACAATCTCTCCTATAATTCACCCCTCCACTTT
CASSLQDNLSYNSPLHF
>13|TRBV1|once|TRBJ2-3|.
TGCACCAGCAGCCAAGATCATACAGATACGCAGTATTTT
CTSSQDHTDTQYF